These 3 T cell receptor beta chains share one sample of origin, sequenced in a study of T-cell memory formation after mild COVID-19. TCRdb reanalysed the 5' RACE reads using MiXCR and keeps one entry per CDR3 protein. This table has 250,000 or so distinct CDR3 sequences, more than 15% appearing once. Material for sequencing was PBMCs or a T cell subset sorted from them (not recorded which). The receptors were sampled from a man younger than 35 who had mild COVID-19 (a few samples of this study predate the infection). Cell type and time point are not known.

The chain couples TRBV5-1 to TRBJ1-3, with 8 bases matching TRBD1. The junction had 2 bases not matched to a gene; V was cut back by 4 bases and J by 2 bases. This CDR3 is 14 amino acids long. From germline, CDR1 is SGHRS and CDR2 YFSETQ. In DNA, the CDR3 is TGCGCCAGCAGCGTACAGGGGGCTGGAAACACCATATATTTT. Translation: CASSVQGAGNTIYF.

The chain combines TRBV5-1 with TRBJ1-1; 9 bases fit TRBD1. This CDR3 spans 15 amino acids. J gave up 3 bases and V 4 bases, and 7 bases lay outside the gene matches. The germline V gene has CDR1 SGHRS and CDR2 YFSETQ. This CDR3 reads CASSQLQGADTEAFF. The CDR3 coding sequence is TGCGCCAGCAGCCAGCTACAGGGGGCAGACACTGAAGCTTTCTTT.

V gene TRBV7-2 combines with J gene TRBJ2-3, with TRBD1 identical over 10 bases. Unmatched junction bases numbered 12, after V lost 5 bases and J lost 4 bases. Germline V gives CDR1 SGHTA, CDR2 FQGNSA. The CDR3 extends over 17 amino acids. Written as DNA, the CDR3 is TGTGCCAGCAGCCCCCACTGGACAGGGGGGACCCCAGATACGCAGTATTTT. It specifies CASSPHWTGGTPDTQYF.